The 28 T cell receptor beta chains given below trace back to one sample, sequenced in a study of CD8+CD57+ T cells in acquired aplastic anemia. Genomic DNA, serving as template, underwent TCR beta VDJ and CDR3 profiling. TCRdb used MiXCR to reprocess the reads, holding one entry per CDR3 protein. The sample lists 30,000 to 40,000 distinct CDR3 sequences, 75% to 85% occurring once. The sample comprised sorted CD4+, CD8+, or CD8+CD57+ T cells (not recorded which) from PBMCs. These receptors were collected from a human donor in good health, serving as a control.

This clonotype has a count of ten or more. The chain uses TRBV4-3 and TRBJ1-4; TRBD1 matches at 7 bases. CDR1 and CDR2 (germline): LGHNA, YSLEER. The CDR3 is made up of 16 amino acids. The V and J ends lost 4 bases and 8 bases, in that order; junction bases with no gene match: 13. As DNA, the CDR3 is TGCGCCAGCAGCCTTCACCGACAGGGCGTGAGAGAAAAACTGTTTTTT. It yields the protein CASSLHRQGVREKLFF.

The chain joins TRBV7-9 to TRBJ2-7, with D perhaps TRBD2 (7 bases). V was pared by 1 base and J by 2 bases, with 9 bases between. There are 14 residues in the CDR3. In germline, CDR1 is SEHNR, CDR2 FQNEAQ (reference sequence). The CDR3 reads CASSLVGGPYEQYF. The CDR3 bases are TGTGCCAGCAGCTTAGTGGGGGGGCCCTACGAGCAGTACTTC.

This chain links TRBV29-1 with TRBJ1-3, with D uncertain. Germline V gene lookup returns CDR1 SQVTM and CDR2 ANQGSEA. The CDR3 is 12 residues long. The V and J ends lost 6 bases and 0 bases respectively, with 6 bases between them. The CDR3 DNA follows: TGCAGCGTGGCACTCTCTGGAAACACCATATATTTT. Its translation is CSVALSGNTIYF.

This chain connects TRBV15 to TRBJ2-5; TRBD2 is a possible D gene (5 bases). The CDR3 sequence is 13 residues long. The germline gives CDR1 LNHNV, CDR2 YYDKDF (reference sequence). Trimming left V 3 bases short and J 5 bases short, with 10 bases between. This CDR3 is CATSRRRSETQYF. The CDR3 DNA sequence: TGTGCCACCAGCAGGAGGAGGAGCGAGACCCAGTACTTC.

The chain has TRBV11-1 and TRBJ1-6; D ambiguous. Trimming took 5 bases from V and 1 from J, leaving 12 bases between them. This CDR3 is 16 amino acids long. Germline V gene lookup returns CDR1 SGHAT and CDR2 FQDESV (reference sequence). Here the CDR3 DNA reads TGTGCCAGCAGCCGCGGGTGGAGGTCCTATAATTCACCCCTCCACTTT. Translation: CASSRGWRSYNSPLHF. Drawing the rest from reference TRBV11-1 and TRBJ1-6, the complete variable domain is EAEVAQSPRYKITEKSQAVAFWCDPISGHATLYWYRQILGQGPELLVQFQDESVVDDSQLPKDRFSAERLKGVDSTLKIQPAELGDSAMYLCASSRGWRSYNSPLHFGNGTRLTVT.

V gene TRBV7-9 combines with J gene TRBJ2-7, with 9 bases lining up with TRBD1. The CDR3 loop spans 15 amino acids. The V segment lost 1 base and the J segment 4 bases; nucleotides outside the gene matches: 5. Germline values: CDR1 SEHNR, CDR2 FQNEAQ (reference sequence). CDR3: CASSLGGQGRYEQYF. DNA of the CDR3: TGTGCCAGCAGCTTAGGAGGACAGGGGAGATACGAGCAGTACTTC.

The chain is built from TRBV2 and TRBJ1-2; no clear D. Deletions cut 1 base from V and 4 bases from J, with 19 bases between. This CDR3 contains 17 residues. Germline V gives CDR1 SNHLY, CDR2 FYNNEI. In DNA, the CDR3 is TGTGCCAGCAGTGAAGGGTTTCGGAACACCCCCCGCTATGGCTACACCTTC. Encoded protein: CASSEGFRNTPRYGYTF.

The gene calls are TRBV27 and TRBJ1-1; TRBD1 is a possible D gene (6 bases). Trimming removed 6 bases at V and 5 bases at J, with 13 bases between. The germline V gene encodes CDR1 MNHEY and CDR2 SMNVEV (reference sequence). CDR3 size: 13 residues. This chain's CDR3 is CASSRAGVTEAFF. CDR3 nucleotides: TGTGCCAGCAGCAGGGCAGGGGTAACTGAAGCTTTCTTT.

This clonotype was seen only once. The J gene is TRBJ1-5, the V gene TRBV10-3, with 8 nucleotides matching TRBD1. The J segment lost 5 bases and the V segment lost 0 bases, leaving 3 bases of the junction unmatched. CDR3 length equals 15 residues. Germline V lookup: CDR1 ENHRY, CDR2 SYGVKD. Written as DNA, the CDR3 is TGTGCCATCAGTGAGTCGACGGACAGGGATCAGCCCCAGCATTTT. Its translation is CAISESTDRDQPQHF.

The CDR3 sequence: CASSESSFGYGYTF. The CDR3 DNA sequence: TGTGCCAGCAGTGAGAGCAGCTTTGGCTATGGCTACACCTTC. The rearrangement uses TRBV2 and TRBJ1-2; D gene unclear. V dropped 3 bases and J dropped 4 bases, with 12 bases sitting between them. In germline, CDR1 is SNHLY, CDR2 FYNNEI. There are 14 residues in the CDR3.

This clonotype came up a few times. This chain uses TRBV7-9 with TRBJ1-2; unclear D gene. The CDR3 sequence is 11 residues long. Germline values: CDR1 SEHNR, CDR2 FQNEAQ (reference sequence). V gave up 2 bases and J gave up 6 bases, with 4 bases separating them. The CDR3 spells CASSLMDGYTF. CDR3 sequence (DNA): TGTGCCAGCAGCTTAATGGATGGCTACACCTTC.

The V call is TRBV24-1, the J call TRBJ1-2, with TRBD1 matching 7 bases. CDR1 and CDR2 (germline): KGHDR, SFDVKD. V lost 4 bases, J lost 3 bases, and 7 bases stayed unmatched. CDR3 size: 15 residues. The CDR3: CATSDPTGEDYGYTF. As DNA, the CDR3 is TGTGCCACCAGTGACCCAACAGGGGAGGACTATGGCTACACCTTC.

V is TRBV11-1 and J is TRBJ2-7, with 10 bases that match TRBD1. V shed 4 bases, J shed 3 bases, and the junction held 15 bases outside the gene matches. The germline CDR1 and CDR2 sequences are SGHAT and FQDESV (reference sequence). This CDR3 is 18 amino acids long. CDR3 region: CASSSYLVGTGDDYEQYF. CDR3 nucleotide sequence: TGTGCCAGCAGCTCCTACCTGGTGGGGACAGGGGACGACTACGAGCAGTACTTC.

The chain couples TRBV25-1 to TRBJ2-1; D perhaps matches TRBD1 (6 bases). Germline V gene sequence: CDR1 MGHDK, CDR2 SYGVNS. With 3 bases removed from V and 2 bases from J, the gap between germline ends came to 14 bases. The CDR3 covers 16 residues. CDR3 in DNA: TGTGCCAGCAGTGATGGTTGGGGGCGCACCTACAATGAGCAGTTCTTC. This sequence encodes CASSDGWGRTYNEQFF.

V is TRBV7-6 and J is TRBJ2-7; 10 nucleotides agree with TRBD1. The V gene's germline CDR1 is SGHVS and CDR2 FNYEAQ. This CDR3 region has 15 residues. Trimming cost V 2 bases and J 3 bases; bases outside gene matches: 4. The CDR3 nucleotides are TGTGCCAGCAGCTTAACCGGACAGGGGGACTACGAGCAGTACTTC. This translates into CASSLTGQGDYEQYF.

A single count supports this clonotype. The chain uses TRBV2 and TRBJ1-4, with a tentative D call TRBD1 (6 bases). The germline gives CDR1 SNHLY, CDR2 FYNNEI. The CDR3 consists of 14 residues. The V gene lost 4 bases and the J gene lost 7 bases, with 13 bases spanning the gap. CDR3 sequence (DNA): TGTGCCAGCAGTGTCTGGCAGGGGCCTGAAAAACTGTTTTTT. This translates into CASSVWQGPEKLFF.

V usage is TRBV7-9 and J usage is TRBJ1-2, with D perhaps matching TRBD1 (5 bases). Germline-derived CDR1 and CDR2 are SEHNR and FQNEAQ (reference sequence). Trimming took 7 bases from V and 8 from J, leaving 14 bases between them. The CDR3 is made up of 12 amino acids. CDR3 in amino acids: CASTQGGEGYTF. CDR3 nucleotides: TGTGCCAGCACCCAGGGAGGGGAAGGCTACACCTTC. Combining the CDR3 with reference TRBV7-9 and TRBJ1-2 gives the whole variable domain DTGVSQNPRHKITKRGQNVTFRCDPISEHNRLYWYRQTLGQGPEFLTYFQNEAQLEKSRLLSDRFSAERPKGSFSTLEIQRTEQGDSAMYLCASTQGGEGYTFGSGTRLTVV.

The J gene is TRBJ2-5, the V gene TRBV7-2; 13 bases match TRBD2. Trimming at V came to 4 bases and at J to 1 base, leaving 3 bases not matched to a gene. From germline, CDR1 is SGHTA and CDR2 FQGNSA. The CDR3 extends over 16 amino acids. This CDR3 is CASSWGLAGTQETQYF. CDR3 DNA: TGTGCCAGCAGCTGGGGACTAGCGGGGACCCAAGAGACCCAGTACTTC. Variable domain in full (rest from reference TRBV7-2 and TRBJ2-5): GAGVSQSPSNKVTEKGKDVELRCDPISGHTALYWYRQSLGQGLEFLIYFQGNSAPDKSGLPSDRFSAERTGGSVSTLTIQRTQQEDSAVYLCASSWGLAGTQETQYFGPGTRLLVL.

The DNA of the CDR3 is TGTGCCAGTAGTCCATTCAGGGGACTAGCGGGGGGAGGCGAGCAGTACTTC. It is translated as CASSPFRGLAGGGEQYF. The V gene is TRBV19, the J gene TRBJ2-7; 15 bases are shared with TRBD2. This CDR3 is 17 amino acids long. Germline trimming cut 5 bases from V and 6 bases from J; bases unmatched to any gene: 11. From germline, CDR1 is LNHDA and CDR2 SQIVND (reference sequence).

V and J are TRBV10-3 and TRBJ2-1; 8 nucleotides agree with TRBD1. V dropped 4 bases and J dropped 4; count of bases not matched to a gene: 12. The CDR3 has 17 amino acids. Germline V gives CDR1 ENHRY, CDR2 SYGVKD. The DNA of the CDR3 is TGTGCCATCAGTGTATCAGGGGGCCGATCCCTTTACAATGAGCAGTTCTTC. Residues: CAISVSGGRSLYNEQFF.

The chain employs TRBV19 and TRBJ2-3; D not certain. The CDR3 covers 12 residues. Germline V CDR1 and CDR2: LNHDA, SQIVND (reference sequence). V was trimmed by 0 bases and J by 2 bases, leaving 0 bases between them. CDR3 sequence reads: CASSIDTDTQYF. The DNA of the CDR3 is TGTGCCAGTAGTATAGACACAGATACGCAGTATTTT.

The J gene is TRBJ1-3, the V gene TRBV25-1; D call uncertain. Trimming shortened V by 10 bases and J by 0 bases, and 7 bases separated the two germline ends. Germline loops: CDR1 MGHDK, CDR2 SYGVNS. There are 12 residues in the CDR3. Written as DNA, the CDR3 is TGTGCCACCAGGACCTCTGGAAACACCATATATTTT. Translating gives CATRTSGNTIYF.

This chain connects TRBV24-1 to TRBJ1-2; D unclear. The germline V and J ends were trimmed by 9 bases and 6 bases, with 13 bases remaining between them. This CDR3 contains 12 residues. Germline-derived CDR1 and CDR2 are KGHDR and SFDVKD. CDR3 amino acids: CATWGTRDGYTF. The CDR3 DNA is TGTGCCACCTGGGGTACCCGAGATGGCTACACCTTC.

This chain connects TRBV5-6 to TRBJ2-7; D possibly corresponds to TRBD2 (6 bases). The CDR3 runs 14 residues. V dropped 4 bases and J dropped 6 bases, with 17 bases sitting between them. CDR1 is SGHDT, CDR2 YYEEEE, per germline. In nucleotides, the CDR3 is TGTGCCAGCAGCCCGGGGGACGTTCGCGGCGAGCAGTACTTC. Its translation: CASSPGDVRGEQYF.

The chain employs TRBV19 and TRBJ1-1, with D unclear. Between the trimmed V and J ends, which lost 2 bases and 1 base, there was a span of 5 bases. The CDR3 sequence is 13 residues long. Germline values: CDR1 LNHDA, CDR2 SQIVND (reference sequence). This CDR3 reads CASSIKGNTEAFF. In nucleotides, the CDR3 is TGTGCCAGTAGTATAAAGGGGAACACTGAAGCTTTCTTT.

This chain links TRBV10-3 with TRBJ1-5; D ambiguous. Trimming stripped 10 bases from V and 2 bases from J, with 15 bases between. This CDR3 is 14 amino acids long. CDR1 is ENHRY and CDR2 is SYGVKD in the germline V gene. The CDR3 here is CASSPFTGNQPQHF. CDR3 bases: TGTGCCAGCAGCCCATTCACGGGCAATCAGCCCCAGCATTTT.

In this sample, this clonotype turned up a few times. This chain links TRBV25-1 with TRBJ2-1; 7 positions match TRBD1. Germline V lookup: CDR1 MGHDK, CDR2 SYGVNS. The CDR3 totals 14 residues. J was trimmed by 5 bases and V by 7 bases; bases with no gene match: 8. The CDR3 sequence is CASTDRAVDNEQFF. CDR3 sequence (DNA): TGTGCCAGCACCGACAGGGCCGTCGACAATGAGCAGTTCTTC.

This sequence joins TRBV4-1 and TRBJ2-7; D possibly corresponds to TRBD1 (6 bases). The CDR3 covers 15 residues. Trimming stripped 3 bases from V and 5 bases from J, with 17 bases between. Germline V gene lookup returns CDR1 MGHRA and CDR2 YSYEKL. As DNA, the CDR3 is TGCGCCAGCAGCCATGATTCAGGGGACACGGACGAGCAGTACGTC. Protein: CASSHDSGDTDEQYV.